This T cell receptor beta chain was retrieved from a study of memory CD4+ T cells and cytomegalovirus serostatus. Some clones are missing from TCRdb's copy, which holds only in-frame ones; the method was immunoSEQ multiplex PCR. The data show around 63,000 clones, with 75% to 80% seen just once and around 5% held by the top ten. The CDR3 has 12 amino acids. Germline values: CDR1 SGHAT, CDR2 FQDESV (reference sequence). Trimming stripped 4 bases from V and 3 bases from J, with 7 bases between. The sort gate was single viable CD3+CD4+CD8-CD45RO+ cells for memory CD4+ T cells. Sequenced: memory CD4+ T cells from blood. The genes are TRBV11-1 and TRBJ2-7; no definite D call. The receptor's source is an adult in good health and CMV-seropositive. CDR3 sequence (DNA): TGTGCCAGCAGCTCAACGGGCTACGAGCAGTACTTC. Amino acid sequence: CASSSTGYEQYF.